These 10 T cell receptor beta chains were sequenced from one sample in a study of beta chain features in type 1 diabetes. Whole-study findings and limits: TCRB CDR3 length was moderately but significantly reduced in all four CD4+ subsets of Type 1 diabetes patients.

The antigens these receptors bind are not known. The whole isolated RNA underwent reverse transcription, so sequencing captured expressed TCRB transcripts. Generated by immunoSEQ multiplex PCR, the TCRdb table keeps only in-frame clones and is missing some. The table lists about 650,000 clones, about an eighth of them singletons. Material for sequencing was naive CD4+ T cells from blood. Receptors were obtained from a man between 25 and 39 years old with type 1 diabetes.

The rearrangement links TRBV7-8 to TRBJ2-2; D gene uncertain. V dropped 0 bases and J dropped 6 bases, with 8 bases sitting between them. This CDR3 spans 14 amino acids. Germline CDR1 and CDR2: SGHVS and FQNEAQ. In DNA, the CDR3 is TGTGCCAGCAGCTTAGCTCAGGTCCCCGGGGAGCTGTTTTTT. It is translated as CASSLAQVPGELFF.

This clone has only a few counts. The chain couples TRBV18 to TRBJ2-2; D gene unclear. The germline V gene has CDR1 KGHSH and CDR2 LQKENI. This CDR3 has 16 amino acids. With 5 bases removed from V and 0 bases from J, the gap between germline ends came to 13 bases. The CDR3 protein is CASSAMDGANTGELFF. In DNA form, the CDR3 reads TGTGCCAGCTCAGCGATGGACGGAGCGAACACCGGGGAGCTGTTTTTT.

The CDR3 DNA reads TGTGCCAGCAGCTTTGACGACGAGCAGTACTTC. Its protein product is CASSFDDEQYF. The V call is TRBV7-9, the J call TRBJ2-7, with D uncertain. The ends were cut back, 3 bases at V and 5 bases at J, with 5 bases in the middle. Germline V gene data show CDR1 as SEHNR and CDR2 as FQNEAQ (reference sequence). The CDR3 runs to 11 residues.

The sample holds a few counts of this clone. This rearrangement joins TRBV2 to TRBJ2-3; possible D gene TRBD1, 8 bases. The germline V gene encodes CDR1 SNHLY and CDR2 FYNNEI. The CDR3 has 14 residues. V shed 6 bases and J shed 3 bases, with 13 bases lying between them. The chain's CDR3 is CASRDREGTDTQYF. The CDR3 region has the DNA TGTGCCAGCAGGGACAGGGAGGGAACAGATACGCAGTATTTT.

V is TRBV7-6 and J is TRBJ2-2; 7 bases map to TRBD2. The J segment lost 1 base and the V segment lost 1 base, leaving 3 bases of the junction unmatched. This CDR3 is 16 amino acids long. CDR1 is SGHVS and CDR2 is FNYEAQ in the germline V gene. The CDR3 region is CASSLEASGNTGELFF. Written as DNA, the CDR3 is TGTGCCAGCAGCTTAGAAGCTAGCGGGAACACCGGGGAGCTGTTTTTT.

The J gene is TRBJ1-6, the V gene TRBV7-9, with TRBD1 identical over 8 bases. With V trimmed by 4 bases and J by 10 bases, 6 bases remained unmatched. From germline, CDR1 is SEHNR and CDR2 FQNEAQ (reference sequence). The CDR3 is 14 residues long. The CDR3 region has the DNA TGTGCCAGCAGCTCGACAGGGGAGGAATCACCCCTCCACTTT. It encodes CASSSTGEESPLHF.

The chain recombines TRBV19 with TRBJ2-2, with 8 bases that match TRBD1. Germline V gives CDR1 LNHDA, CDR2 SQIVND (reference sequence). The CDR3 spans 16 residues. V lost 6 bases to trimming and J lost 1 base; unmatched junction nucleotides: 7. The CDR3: CASRITGTGNTGELFF. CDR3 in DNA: TGTGCCAGTAGAATAACCGGGACAGGGAACACCGGGGAGCTGTTTTTT. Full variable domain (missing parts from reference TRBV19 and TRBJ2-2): DGGITQSPKYLFRKEGQNVTLSCEQNLNHDAMYWYRQDPGQGLRLIYYSQIVNDFQKGDIAEGYSVSREKKESFPLTVTSAQKNPTAFYLCASRITGTGNTGELFFGEGSRLTVL.

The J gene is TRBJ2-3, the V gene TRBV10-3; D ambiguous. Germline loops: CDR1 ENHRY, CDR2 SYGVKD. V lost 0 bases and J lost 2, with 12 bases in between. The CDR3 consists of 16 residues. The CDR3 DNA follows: TGTGCCATCAGTGAGTCGAAACAGTTGGCCACAGATACGCAGTATTTT. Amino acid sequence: CAISESKQLATDTQYF.

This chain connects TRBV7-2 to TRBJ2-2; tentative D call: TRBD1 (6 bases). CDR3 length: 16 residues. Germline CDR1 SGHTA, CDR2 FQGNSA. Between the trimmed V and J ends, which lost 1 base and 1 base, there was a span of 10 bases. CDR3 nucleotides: TGTGCCAGCAGCTTAGTTCCACAGGGGAACACCGGGGAGCTGTTTTTT. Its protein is CASSLVPQGNTGELFF.

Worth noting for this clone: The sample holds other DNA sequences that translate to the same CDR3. The CDR3 reads CASSLQGNQPQHF. The CDR3, as DNA: TGTGCCAGTAGTTTGCAGGGTAATCAGCCCCAGCATTTT. The V call is TRBV19, the J call TRBJ1-5, with D possibly matching TRBD1 (5 bases). Trimming shortened V by 5 bases and J by 4 bases, and 9 bases separated the two germline ends. This CDR3 has 13 amino acids. The germline V gene encodes CDR1 LNHDA and CDR2 SQIVND (reference sequence). Variable domain in full (rest from reference TRBV19 and TRBJ1-5): DGGITQSPKYLFRKEGQNVTLSCEQNLNHDAMYWYRQDPGQGLRLIYYSQIVNDFQKGDIAEGYSVSREKKESFPLTVTSAQKNPTAFYLCASSLQGNQPQHFGDGTRLSIL.